This T cell receptor beta chain was observed in a study of neurological immune-mediated disorders. The authors made cDNA by 5'RACE with 10-nucleotide random UMIs. TCRdb re-analysed the 5' RACE reads in MiXCR, keeping a single row per CDR3 protein. The table shows fewer than 30,000 distinct CDR3 sequences, with about 6.3% occurring only once. This clonotype was detected many times. Antigen unknown. General study points: HTLV-1-associated myelopathy had the most TCR clonal expansion, whereas multiple sclerosis had the least (lower than in healthy controls).

The CDR3 is made up of 18 amino acids. V was pared by 4 bases and J by 3 bases, with 22 bases between. CDR1 and CDR2 (germline): SGHRS, YFSETQ. Sequencing used PBMCs. The sequence was obtained from a woman in her forties in good health. The chain recombines TRBV5-1 with TRBJ2-2, with D perhaps matching TRBD2 (6 bases). The CDR3 DNA reads as TGCGCCAGCAGCCTGATTTCCCCACGTGCGGGGTACACCGGGGAGCTGTTTTTT. Amino acids: CASSLISPRAGYTGELFF.